The 21 T cell receptor beta chains below all came from one sample that was sequenced in a study of blood T cell repertoires in COVID-19. Clones were sequenced by immunoSEQ multiplex PCR, and TCRdb holds only the in-frame ones, with some missing. The data show fewer than 400,000 clones, under 90% seen once. The sequencing sample was made of peripheral blood. Source of these receptors: a woman in her twenties or thirties with COVID-19, enrolled during active disease.

This rearrangement joins TRBV21-1 to TRBJ2-7; TRBD1 was called by the table and not checked on the DNA. TRBV21-1 is shown as a pseudogene. CDR3 size: 17 residues. In DNA form, the CDR3 reads TGTGCCAGCAGCAAAGGTCACTTTTCGGACAGCCCTTACGAGCAGTACTTC. It specifies CASSKGHFSDSPYEQYF.

V gene TRBV11-2 combines with J gene TRBJ2-1; 7 bases align to TRBD2. Germline assignment: CDR1 SGHAT and CDR2 FQNNGV. The ends lost 5 bases at V and 8 bases at J; junction bases unmatched: 9. CDR3 length: 14 amino acids. For the CDR3, the DNA is TGTGCCAGCAGCCCCGACCTAGCGGTCTATGAGCAGTTCTTC. Its protein product is CASSPDLAVYEQFF.

The chain carries TRBV24-1 and TRBJ2-3, with D perhaps matching TRBD1 (6 bases). Germline CDR1 is KGHDR and CDR2 is SFDVKD. CDR3 length: 17 amino acids. Trimming took 0 bases from V and 0 from J, leaving 12 bases between them. In DNA form, the CDR3 reads TGTGCCACCAGTGATTTGAGGGACATTACTAGCACAGATACGCAGTATTTT. It specifies CATSDLRDITSTDTQYF.

The chain links TRBV5-1 to TRBJ1-1; 7 bases fit TRBD1. CDR3 length: 17 residues. Per germline, CDR1 SGHRS and CDR2 YFSETQ. V lost 0 bases to trimming and J lost 1 base; unmatched junction nucleotides: 9. CDR3 amino acids: CASSLGRGTVGNTEAFF. The CDR3 DNA reads TGCGCCAGCAGCTTGGGGAGGGGGACAGTGGGGAACACTGAAGCTTTCTTT. Complete variable domain (other parts from reference TRBV5-1 and TRBJ1-1): KAGVTQTPRYLIKTRGQQVTLSCSPISGHRSVSWYQQTPGQGLQFLFEYFSETQRNKGNFPGRFSGRQFSNSRSEMNVSTLELGDSALYLCASSLGRGTVGNTEAFFGQGTRLTVV.

DNA of the CDR3: TGTGCCAGCAGTTGGGGCGGTGTTAATGAAAAACTGTTTTTT. Translation: CASSWGGVNEKLFF. The J gene is TRBJ1-4, the V gene TRBV28; weak D call: TRBD1 (5 bases). Trimming removed 4 bases from V and 4 bases from J, with 10 bases in between. CDR3 length: 14 residues. Germline V gene sequence: CDR1 MDHEN, CDR2 SYDVKM. The variable domain in full, completed from reference TRBV28 and TRBJ1-4, reads DVKVTQSSRYLVKRTGEKVFLECVQDMDHENMFWYRQDPGLGLRLIYFSYDVKMKEKGDIPEGYSVSREKKERFSLILESASTNQTSMYLCASSWGGVNEKLFFGSGTQLSVL.

The gene calls are TRBV27 and TRBJ1-1; 7 bases agree with TRBD1. The J segment lost 2 bases and the V segment lost 4 bases, leaving 7 bases of the junction unmatched. Germline V gene sequence: CDR1 MNHEY, CDR2 SMNVEV (reference sequence). This CDR3 has 15 amino acids. CDR3 DNA sequence: TGTGCCAGCAGTTCGGGACAGATATATAACACTGAAGCTTTCTTT. It encodes CASSSGQIYNTEAFF.

This chain connects TRBV28 to TRBJ2-7; possibly TRBD2 for D (6 bases). Trimming left V 7 bases short and J 2 bases short, with 18 bases between. This CDR3 has 15 amino acids. Germline CDR1 MDHEN, CDR2 SYDVKM. The CDR3 coding sequence is TGTGCCAGCACCCTAAGGGACTTCCAGACCTACGAGCAGTACTTC. Translated, it gives CASTLRDFQTYEQYF.

The J gene is TRBJ2-1, the V gene TRBV7-9; 9 bases are a match to TRBD2. The CDR3 spans 18 residues. Germline V gene sequence: CDR1 SEHNR, CDR2 FQNEAQ (reference sequence). The junction had 13 bases not matched to a gene; V was cut back by 2 bases and J by 5 bases. The CDR3 DNA reads as TGTGCCAGCAGCTTAACAGGCTTGGTAGCGGGAGTTAACAATGAGCAGTTCTTC. Its translation: CASSLTGLVAGVNNEQFF.

The chain combines TRBV5-1 with TRBJ1-1, with D possibly TRBD1 on 5 matching bases. CDR1 SGHRS and CDR2 YFSETQ come from the germline V gene. The ends were cut back, 4 bases at V and 1 base at J, with 8 bases in the middle. This CDR3 contains 13 residues. The CDR3 region has the DNA TGCGCCAGCAGCCGCCAGGGGAACACTGAAGCTTTCTTT. Protein: CASSRQGNTEAFF. Supplemented by reference TRBV5-1 and TRBJ1-1, the full variable domain reads KAGVTQTPRYLIKTRGQQVTLSCSPISGHRSVSWYQQTPGQGLQFLFEYFSETQRNKGNFPGRFSGRQFSNSRSEMNVSTLELGDSALYLCASSRQGNTEAFFGQGTRLTVV.

V usage is TRBV30 and J usage is TRBJ1-1, with a possible D match to TRBD1 (6 bases). V was trimmed by 2 bases and J by 7 bases, leaving 11 bases between them. Germline CDR1 and CDR2: GTSNPN and SVGIG (reference sequence). This CDR3 has 12 amino acids. CDR3 DNA: TGTGCCTGGAGTTCGACAGGCTTTGAAGCTTTCTTT. Translating gives CAWSSTGFEAFF.

The CDR3: CASSPSDDRVGQPQHF. DNA for the CDR3: TGTGCCAGCAGCCCATCCGATGACAGGGTGGGTCAGCCCCAGCATTTT. The V call is TRBV11-3, the J call TRBJ1-5; TRBD1 matches at 7 bases. The germline CDR1 and CDR2 sequences are SGHNT and YENEEA. This CDR3 is built from 16 residues. Trimming removed 5 bases from V and 6 bases from J; junction bases left unmatched: 13.

In this sample, this clone turned up once. The gene calls are TRBV7-2 and TRBJ2-7, with 8 bases lining up with TRBD2. This CDR3 has 15 residues. Trimming cost V 4 bases and J 0 bases; bases outside gene matches: 5. Germline V gene lookup returns CDR1 SGHTA and CDR2 FQGNSA. CDR3 nucleotides: TGTGCCAGCAGCTCAAGCGGGGGCCCCTCCTACGAGCAGTACTTC. It yields the protein CASSSSGGPSYEQYF.

The chain couples TRBV19 to TRBJ1-3; 7 bases line up with TRBD1. This CDR3 is built from 17 residues. After removal of 3 bases from V and 2 bases from J, the junction contained 10 bases not matched to a gene. From germline, CDR1 is LNHDA and CDR2 SQIVND (reference sequence). This chain's CDR3 is CASSIHGQEGPGNTIYF. DNA of the CDR3: TGTGCCAGTAGTATCCACGGACAGGAAGGACCTGGAAACACCATATATTTT.

This chain uses TRBV21-1 with TRBJ1-2; TRBD1 reflects the table's D call only, with no check against the DNA. TRBV21-1 has pseudogene status. The CDR3 runs 16 residues. The CDR3 bases are TGTGCCAGCAGCAAAGTTGGGACAGGGGGCGATCATGGCTACACCTTC. It codes for CASSKVGTGGDHGYTF.

The J gene is TRBJ2-7, the V gene TRBV7-2; 11 bases match TRBD1. The germline V gene has CDR1 SGHTA and CDR2 FQGNSA. The CDR3 contains 16 residues. The V gene end was trimmed by 5 bases and the J gene end by 2 bases; junction bases not matched to a gene: 8. The CDR3 DNA reads as TGTGCCAGCAGCCTCTCAGAGGGACAGGGGGCCTACGAGCAGTACTTC. Its protein product is CASSLSEGQGAYEQYF.

This clone turned up a few times. The rearrangement joins TRBV4-1 to TRBJ2-1; 9 positions agree with TRBD2. This CDR3 contains 15 residues. V was clipped by 2 bases and J by 11 bases; unmatched bases: 10. Germline loops: CDR1 MGHRA, CDR2 YSYEKL. DNA of the CDR3: TGCGCCAGCAGCCAACCGACTAGCGGTGGGTCCAAGCAGTTCTTC. Protein sequence: CASSQPTSGGSKQFF.

The chain joins TRBV18 to TRBJ1-5, with 8 positions matching TRBD1. This CDR3 is built from 16 residues. With V trimmed by 3 bases and J by 0 bases, 4 bases remained unmatched. Looked up from germline, CDR1 is KGHSH and CDR2 is LQKENI. The CDR3 reads CASSPGTGGSNQPQHF. Written as DNA, the CDR3 is TGTGCCAGCTCACCCGGGACAGGAGGTAGCAATCAGCCCCAGCATTTT.

This chain's CDR3 is CASSAYRGLGAGEAFF. CDR3 coding DNA: TGTGCCAGTAGTGCTTACAGGGGTCTGGGCGCTGGTGAAGCTTTCTTT. The gene calls are TRBV19 and TRBJ1-1; 7 bases are shared with TRBD1. This CDR3 has 16 residues. In germline, CDR1 is LNHDA, CDR2 SQIVND (reference sequence). V shed 5 bases and J 7 bases; nucleotides not matched to a gene: 16.

In its sample, this clone was seen once. The same CDR3 also results from other DNA sequences found in this sample. This chain connects TRBV18 to TRBJ1-1; perhaps TRBD1 as D (6 bases). Deletions cut 1 base from V and 4 bases from J, with 10 bases between. Per the germline V gene, CDR1 is KGHSH and CDR2 is LQKENI. The CDR3 is 14 residues long. This CDR3 is CASSPQGVGTEAFF. The CDR3 DNA is TGTGCCAGCTCACCACAGGGGGTGGGCACTGAAGCTTTCTTT. Full variable domain (remainder filled in from reference TRBV18 and TRBJ1-1): NAGVMQNPRHLVRRRGQEARLRCSPMKGHSHVYWYRQLPEEGLKFMVYLQKENIIDESGMPKERFSAEFPKEGPSILRIQQVVRGDSAAYFCASSPQGVGTEAFFGQGTRLTVV.

This clone has only a few counts. This rearrangement joins TRBV11-2 to TRBJ2-7, with 7 bases aligning to TRBD1. Germline CDR1 SGHAT, CDR2 FQNNGV. CDR3 length: 14 amino acids. After removal of 5 bases from V and 6 bases from J, the junction contained 10 bases not matched to a gene. The CDR3 protein is CASSHRTGDPEQYF. In nucleotides, the CDR3 is TGTGCCAGCAGCCACCGGACAGGTGACCCCGAGCAGTACTTC.

As concerns this clone: Other DNA sequences in the same sample also yield this CDR3. The gene calls are TRBV18 and TRBJ2-2; 10 bases agree with TRBD1. The CDR3 runs to 15 residues. Per germline, CDR1 KGHSH and CDR2 LQKENI. The junction had 4 bases not matched to a gene; V was cut back by 3 bases and J by 6 bases. CDR3 protein: CASSPPGQGSGELFF. The CDR3 nucleotides read TGTGCCAGCTCACCGCCGGGACAGGGGTCCGGGGAGCTGTTTTTT.